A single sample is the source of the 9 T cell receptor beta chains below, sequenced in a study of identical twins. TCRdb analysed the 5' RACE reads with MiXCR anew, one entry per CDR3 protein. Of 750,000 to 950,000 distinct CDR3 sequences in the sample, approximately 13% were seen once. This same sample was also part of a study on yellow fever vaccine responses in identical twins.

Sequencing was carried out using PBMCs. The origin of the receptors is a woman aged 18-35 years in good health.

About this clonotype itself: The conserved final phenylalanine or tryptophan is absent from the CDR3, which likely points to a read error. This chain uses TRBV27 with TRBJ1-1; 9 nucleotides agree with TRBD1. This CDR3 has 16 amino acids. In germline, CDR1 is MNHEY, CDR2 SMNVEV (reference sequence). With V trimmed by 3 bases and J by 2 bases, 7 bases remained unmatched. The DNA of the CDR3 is TGTGCCAGCAGTTTTCATCCGGGACAGGGAAACACTGAAGCTTTCTCT. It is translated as CASSFHPGQGNTEAFS.

DNA for the CDR3: TGCAGTGCTATATCCGGGACAGGGGGCGGTGAGCAGTACGTC. It encodes CSAISGTGGGEQYV. V gene TRBV20-1 combines with J gene TRBJ2-7, with 12 bases lining up with TRBD1. Germline CDR1 DFQATT, CDR2 SNEGSKA (reference sequence). V shed 4 bases, J shed 7 bases, and the junction held 8 bases outside the gene matches. This CDR3 comprises 14 residues.

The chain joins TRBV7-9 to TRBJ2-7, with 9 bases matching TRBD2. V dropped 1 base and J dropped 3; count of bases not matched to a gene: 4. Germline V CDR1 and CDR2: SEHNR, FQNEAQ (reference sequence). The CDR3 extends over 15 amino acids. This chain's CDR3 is CASSLGLAGIYEQYV. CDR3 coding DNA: TGTGCCAGCAGCTTAGGTCTAGCGGGGATCTACGAGCAGTACGTC.

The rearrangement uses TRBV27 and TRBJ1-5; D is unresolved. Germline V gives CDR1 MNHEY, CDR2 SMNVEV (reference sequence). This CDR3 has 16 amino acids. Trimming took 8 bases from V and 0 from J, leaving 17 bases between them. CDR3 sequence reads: CASHHMGEPSNQPQHF. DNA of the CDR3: TGTGCCAGCCATCACATGGGCGAGCCTAGCAATCAGCCCCAGCATTTT.

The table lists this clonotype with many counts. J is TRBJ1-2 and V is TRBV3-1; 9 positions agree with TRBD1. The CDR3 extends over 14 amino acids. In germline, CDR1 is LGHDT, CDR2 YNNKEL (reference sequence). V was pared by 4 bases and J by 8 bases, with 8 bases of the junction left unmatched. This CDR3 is CASSLPQGAGGYTF. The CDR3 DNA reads TGTGCCAGCAGCCTCCCACAGGGGGCGGGCGGCTACACCTTC. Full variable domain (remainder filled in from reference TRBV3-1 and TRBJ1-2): DTAVSQTPKYLVTQMGNDKSIKCEQNLGHDTMYWYKQDSKKFLKIMFSYNNKELIINETVPNRFSPKSPDKAHLNLHINSLELGDSAVYFCASSLPQGAGGYTFGSGTRLTVV.

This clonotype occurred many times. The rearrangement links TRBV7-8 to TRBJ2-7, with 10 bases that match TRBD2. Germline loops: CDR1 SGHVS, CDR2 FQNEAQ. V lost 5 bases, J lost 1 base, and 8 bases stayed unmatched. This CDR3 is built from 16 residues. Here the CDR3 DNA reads TGTGCCAGCAGCCCTGCTAGCGGGAGTGTTTCCTACGAGCAGTACTTC. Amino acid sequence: CASSPASGSVSYEQYF.

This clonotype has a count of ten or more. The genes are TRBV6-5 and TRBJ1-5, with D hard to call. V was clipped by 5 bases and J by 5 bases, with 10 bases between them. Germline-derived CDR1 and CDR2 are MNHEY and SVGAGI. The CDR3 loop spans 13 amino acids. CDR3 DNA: TGTGCCAGCAGTCCTCAGAGGGATCAGCCCCAGCATTTT. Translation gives CASSPQRDQPQHF.

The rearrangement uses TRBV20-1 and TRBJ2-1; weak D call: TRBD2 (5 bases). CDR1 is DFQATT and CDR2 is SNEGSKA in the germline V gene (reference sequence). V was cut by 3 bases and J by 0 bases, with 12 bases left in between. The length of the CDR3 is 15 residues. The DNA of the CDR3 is TGCAGTGCTAGCGAGCGGTCCAGCTCCTACAATGAGCAGTTCTTC. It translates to CSASERSSSYNEQFF.

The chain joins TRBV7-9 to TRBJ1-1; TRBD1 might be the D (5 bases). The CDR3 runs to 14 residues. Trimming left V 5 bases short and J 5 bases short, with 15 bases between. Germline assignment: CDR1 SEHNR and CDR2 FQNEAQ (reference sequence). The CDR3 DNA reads TGTGCCAGCAGCCCAAAAGGGGTTTGGACTGAAGCTTTCTTT. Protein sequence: CASSPKGVWTEAFF.